This entry is about one T cell receptor (beta chain). Followed over time, Seattle patients had been enrolled while infection was active. Only in-frame clones appear in the TCRdb table, and some are missing; sequencing was by immunoSEQ multiplex PCR. The sample contains 250,000 to 400,000 clones, around 90% of which appear only once. These data come from a study of blood T cell repertoires in COVID-19. Whole-study context: The United States, Italy and Spain supplied acute and convalescent COVID-19 samples. Sources were T cells, B-cell-depleted T cells, or PBMCs; the material itself was cDNA or gDNA.

The V segment lost 4 bases and the J segment 8 bases; nucleotides outside the gene matches: 2. The germline V gene encodes CDR1 SGHTA and CDR2 FQGNSA. CDR3 size: 13 residues. Source material: peripheral blood. The TCR sequence derives from a woman in her thirties with COVID-19, enrolled during active disease. The rearrangement links TRBV7-2 to TRBJ1-3; 10 bases fit TRBD1. CDR3 in amino acids: CASSSDRGDTIYF. As DNA, the CDR3 is TGTGCCAGCAGCTCGGACAGGGGGGACACCATATATTTT.